This T cell receptor (beta chain) was profiled in a study of T cells in Graves' hyperthyroidism and ophthalmopathy. Study outcomes and limitations: Most clonotypes expanded in thyroid above 0.001 were likewise present in blood.

This clonotype was observed at least ten times. No antigen is known for it. Trimming took 1 base from V and 7 from J, leaving 8 bases between them. The CDR3 loop spans 13 amino acids. Germline loops: CDR1 LGHDT, CDR2 YNNKEL (reference sequence). Reasons for excluding patients were uncontrolled infection, other autoimmune disease, pregnancy or lactation. For the diagnoses, clinical symptoms, serum thyroxine and TRAb, thyroid ultrasound and orbital computed tomography were used. When hyperthyroidism was first diagnosed, the blood sample was taken, preceding any ophthalmopathy symptoms. Regions amplified from RNA transcripts were the TCR beta CDR3 regions. Carried out on the TCR CDR3, a first-round RT-PCR used the HTBI primer set. TCRdb itself ran the multiplex PCR reads through MiXCR, one entry per CDR3 protein. Of approximately 620,000 distinct CDR3 sequences in the sample, 14% were seen once.

The clonotype comes from a woman aged 25 to 45 with Graves' hyperthyroidism that later progressed to Graves' ophthalmopathy. The chain employs TRBV3-1 and TRBJ2-1, with D uncertain. The sequencing input was blood. The CDR3 nucleotides read TGTGCCAGCAGCCAAGGTCAAGGAAATGAGCAGTTCTTC. The encoded protein is CASSQGQGNEQFF.